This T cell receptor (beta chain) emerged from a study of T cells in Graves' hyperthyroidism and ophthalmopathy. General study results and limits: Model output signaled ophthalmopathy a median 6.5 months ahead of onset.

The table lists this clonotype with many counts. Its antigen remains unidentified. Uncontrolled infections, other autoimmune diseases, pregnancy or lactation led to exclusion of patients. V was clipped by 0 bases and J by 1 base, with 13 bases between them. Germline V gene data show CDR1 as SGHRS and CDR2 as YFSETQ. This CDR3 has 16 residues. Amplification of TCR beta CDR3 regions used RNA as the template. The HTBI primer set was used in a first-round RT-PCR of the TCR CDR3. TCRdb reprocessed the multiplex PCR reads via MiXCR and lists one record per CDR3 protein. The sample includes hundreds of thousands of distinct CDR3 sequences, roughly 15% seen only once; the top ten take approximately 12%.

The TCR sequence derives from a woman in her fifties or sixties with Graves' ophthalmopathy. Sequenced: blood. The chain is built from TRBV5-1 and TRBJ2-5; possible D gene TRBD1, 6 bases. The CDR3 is CASSLEVQGGQETQYF. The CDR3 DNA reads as TGCGCCAGCAGCTTGGAGGTACAGGGTGGCCAAGAGACCCAGTACTTC.